The rows below give T cell receptor beta chains drawn from one sample of a study of cytomegalovirus exposure and HLA in healthy donors. Sequencing was performed with immunoSEQ multiplex PCR; in TCRdb, only in-frame clones are kept and a portion is missing. The table has some 150,000 clones, about 80% seen once. Input material: PBMCs. These TCRs come from a woman in her thirties or forties in good health and CMV-seronegative. CDR3s include the opening cysteine and the closing phenylalanine or tryptophan. A D gene is named only where the DNA matches it firmly. Expanded clones get a size class; other rows say once, few or many, or leave the size out.

- | TRBJ1-1 | few | TRBV27 | CASSARTVRYNTEAFF | TGTGCCAGCAGTGCAAGGACAGTCCGTTACAACACTGAAGCTTTCTTT
TRBD1 | TRBJ2-1 | few | TRBV9 | CASSTISGQGFDEQFF | TGTGCCAGCAGCACTATATCGGGACAGGGATTCGATGAGCAGTTCTTC
- | TRBJ1-2 | few | TRBV7-9 | CASSLSPYGYTF | TGTGCCAGCAGCTTGAGTCCCTATGGCTACACCTTC
- | TRBJ1-1 | - | TRBV29-1 | CSVARVTEAFF | TGCAGCGTCGCTCGGGTAACTGAAGCTTTCTTT
TRBD1 | TRBJ1-1 | - | TRBV4-2 | CASSRAEQGTTEAFF | TGTGCCAGCAGCCGGGCTGAACAGGGGACCACTGAAGCTTTCTTT
TRBD1 | TRBJ1-1 | - | TRBV30 | CAWSVRWTGKFDTEAFF | TGTGCCTGGAGTGTAAGGTGGACAGGGAAATTCGATACTGAAGCTTTCTTT
- | TRBJ2-1 | few | TRBV11-3 | CASSLGPSRNNEQFF | TGTGCCAGCAGCTTAGGGCCTAGCAGAAACAATGAGCAGTTCTTC
- | TRBJ2-7 | - | TRBV19 | CASRNSYYEQYF | TGTGCCAGTAGAAACAGTTACTACGAGCAGTACTTC
- | TRBJ2-7 | - | TRBV7-3 | CASSLTRVSTSEQYF | TGTGCCAGCAGCTTAACCCGGGTCTCTACGAGCGAGCAGTACTTC
TRBD2 | TRBJ2-7 | - | TRBV5-1 | CASSLAFPLARAYEQYF | TGCGCCAGCAGCTTGGCTTTTCCACTAGCGAGAGCCTACGAGCAGTACTTC
TRBD2 | TRBJ2-7 | few | TRBV29-1 | CSVETGTSKSYEQYF | TGCAGCGTTGAAACCGGGACTAGCAAATCCTACGAGCAGTACTTC
TRBD1 | TRBJ2-3 | - | TRBV27 | CASSGTGLDTQYF | TGTGCCAGCAGTGGGACAGGGTTAGATACGCAGTATTTT
TRBD1 | TRBJ2-1 | once | TRBV6-4 | CASSDLGQVNREQFF | TGTGCCAGCAGTGACCTGGGACAGGTTAATCGTGAGCAGTTCTTC
- | TRBJ1-5 | - | TRBV6-5 | CASRSTVYSNQPQHF | TGTGCCAGCAGGTCGACAGTTTATAGCAATCAGCCCCAGCATTTT
TRBD1 | TRBJ2-2 | - | TRBV5-1 | CASRYRGNTGELFF | TGCGCCAGTCGTTACAGGGGGAACACCGGGGAGCTGTTTTTT
TRBD1 | TRBJ1-2 | - | TRBV7-2 | CASSFSGTGLGYGYTF | TGTGCCAGCAGCTTTTCCGGGACAGGGTTGGGCTATGGCTACACCTTC